These 26 T cell receptor beta chains were sequenced from one sample in a study of siplizumab effects on memory and regulatory T cells. Clones were read by immunoSEQ multiplex PCR, and TCRdb kept only the in-frame ones, dropping some. Here the sample spans more than 85,000 clones, around 92% being singletons. Sequencing was performed on Tregs sorted from blood. The receptors derive from a human donor in good health.

V is TRBV9 and J is TRBJ2-3; D is tentatively TRBD1 or TRBD2 (5 bases each). Germline CDR1 and CDR2: SGDLS and YYNGEE. V was pared by 0 bases and J by 3 bases, with 11 bases between. The CDR3 has 15 residues. DNA for the CDR3: TGTGCCAGCAGCGTAGTTGAGGGGAGAACAGATACGCAGTATTTT. Encoded protein: CASSVVEGRTDTQYF.

The genes are TRBV2 and TRBJ2-7, with 8 bases aligning to TRBD1. This CDR3 spans 14 amino acids. The ends lost 11 bases at V and 4 bases at J; junction bases unmatched: 13. Germline values: CDR1 SNHLY, CDR2 FYNNEI. DNA of the CDR3: TGTGCCGGAGGAATTAGGACAGGGAGTTACGAGCAGTACTTC. Its protein is CAGGIRTGSYEQYF. Complete variable domain (other parts from reference TRBV2 and TRBJ2-7): EPEVTQTPSHQVTQMGQEVILRCVPISNHLYFYWYRQILGQKVEFLVSFYNNEISEKSEIFDDQFSVERPDGSNFTLKIRSTKLEDSAMYFCAGGIRTGSYEQYFGPGTRLTVT.

This sequence joins TRBV6-5 and TRBJ1-1, with D perhaps matching TRBD1 (6 bases). The CDR3 spans 15 residues. V lost 4 bases and J 0 bases, leaving 12 bases between the germline ends. From germline, CDR1 is MNHEY and CDR2 SVGAGI. The CDR3, as DNA: TGTGCCAGCAGTTCGGGGGGGCAACTGAACACTGAAGCTTTCTTT. Its protein is CASSSGGQLNTEAFF.

The chain couples TRBV28 to TRBJ1-1; no definite D call. The CDR3 spans 16 residues. The ends were cut back, 6 bases at V and 0 bases at J, with 17 bases in the middle. Germline V CDR1 and CDR2: MDHEN, SYDVKM. In nucleotides, the CDR3 is TGTGCCAGCAGCTACGCCGGGGTAGTCATGAACACTGAAGCTTTCTTT. Residues: CASSYAGVVMNTEAFF.

The rearrangement uses TRBV27 and TRBJ1-1; unclear D gene. CDR1 MNHEY and CDR2 SMNVEV come from the germline V gene (reference sequence). This CDR3 has 14 residues. V lost 8 bases and J lost 8, with 21 bases in between. The CDR3 coding sequence is TGTGCCAGCCATCTTACAAGGACGCTAAAAGAAGCTTTCTTT. Protein sequence: CASHLTRTLKEAFF.

The count of this clone is one. The V and J genes are TRBV4-1 and TRBJ1-3; no firm D call. Trimming took off 5 bases at V and 0 bases at J, with 11 bases between the two ends. The CDR3 covers 15 residues. Germline V gene sequence: CDR1 MGHRA, CDR2 YSYEKL. CDR3 sequence (DNA): TGCGCCAGCAGCGGCCCCCGAGCCTCTGGAAACACCATATATTTT. It encodes CASSGPRASGNTIYF.

V and J are TRBV25-1 and TRBJ2-1, with 9 positions matching TRBD2. This CDR3 contains 15 residues. Germline V gives CDR1 MGHDK, CDR2 SYGVNS. With 2 bases clipped from V and 8 bases from J, the junction kept 7 bases outside the gene matches. The CDR3: CASSEAAGGRYEQFF. In nucleotides, the CDR3 is TGTGCCAGCAGTGAAGCAGCGGGAGGCCGGTATGAGCAGTTCTTC.

This chain uses TRBV4-1 with TRBJ2-7; 16 positions agree with TRBD2. The J segment lost 4 bases and the V segment lost 3 bases, leaving 9 bases of the junction unmatched. Looked up from germline, CDR1 is MGHRA and CDR2 is YSYEKL. This CDR3 is built from 18 residues. CDR3 amino acids: CASSHGEPGLAGGYEQYF. The DNA of the CDR3 is TGCGCCAGCAGCCATGGGGAACCGGGACTAGCGGGAGGGTACGAGCAGTACTTC.

This rearrangement joins TRBV15 to TRBJ1-5; D is ambiguous. Deletions cut 0 bases from V and 7 bases from J, with 4 bases between. This CDR3 region has 12 residues. The germline gives CDR1 LNHNV, CDR2 YYDKDF (reference sequence). In DNA form, the CDR3 reads TGTGCCACCAGCAGAGACCGGCAGCCCCAGCATTTT. It translates to CATSRDRQPQHF.

V gene TRBV20-1 combines with J gene TRBJ2-7; unclear D gene. V lost 4 bases and J 3 bases, leaving 7 bases between the germline ends. The CDR3 spans 11 residues. Germline values: CDR1 DFQATT, CDR2 SNEGSKA (reference sequence). The CDR3 sequence is CSANRHYEQYF. CDR3 nucleotide sequence: TGCAGTGCTAATAGACACTACGAGCAGTACTTC.

The chain employs TRBV29-1 and TRBJ2-5; D gene unclear. Germline loops: CDR1 SQVTM, CDR2 ANQGSEA. V shed 7 bases and J shed 9 bases, with 15 bases lying between them. This CDR3 is built from 11 residues. CDR3 amino acids: CSAAPPGAQYF. The DNA of the CDR3 is TGCAGCGCCGCCCCCCCTGGGGCCCAGTACTTC.

The chain carries TRBV2 and TRBJ2-2; 7 bases align to TRBD1. After removal of 10 bases from V and 2 bases from J, the junction contained 7 bases not matched to a gene. This CDR3 contains 14 residues. In germline, CDR1 is SNHLY, CDR2 FYNNEI. CDR3 in amino acids: CATMDRINTGELFF. Here the CDR3 DNA reads TGTGCCACCATGGACAGGATTAACACCGGGGAGCTGTTTTTT.

This clone is a singleton in its sample. CDR3 in DNA: TGTGCCAGCAGCGACAGGGTTTTCTCCCTCGAGCAGTACTTC. Its translation: CASSDRVFSLEQYF. The chain links TRBV2 to TRBJ2-7; 7 nucleotides match TRBD1. CDR3 length: 14 amino acids. CDR1 SNHLY and CDR2 FYNNEI come from the germline V gene. V was pared by 6 bases and J by 6 bases, with 11 bases of the junction left unmatched.

The V call is TRBV7-8, the J call TRBJ1-4; tentatively, D is TRBD1 (5 bases). Germline V gives CDR1 SGHVS, CDR2 FQNEAQ. V was pared by 1 base and J by 6 bases, with 12 bases between. The CDR3 loop spans 15 amino acids. As DNA, the CDR3 is TGTGCCAGCAGCTTAGAAGGGGCGACTGATGAAAAACTGTTTTTT. The encoded protein is CASSLEGATDEKLFF.

This chain uses TRBV6-1 with TRBJ2-3; 10 bases fit TRBD2. Germline values: CDR1 MNHNS, CDR2 SASEGT. The CDR3 contains 15 residues. The V gene end was trimmed by 10 bases and the J gene end by 5 bases; junction bases not matched to a gene: 12. CDR3 residues: CATRVSGRARDTQYF. CDR3 in DNA: TGTGCCACCCGAGTAAGCGGGAGGGCCAGAGATACGCAGTATTTT.

This chain joins TRBV28 and TRBJ2-7, with 13 bases identical to TRBD2. Unmatched junction bases numbered 19, after V lost 4 bases and J lost 7 bases. The CDR3 spans 19 residues. From germline, CDR1 is MDHEN and CDR2 SYDVKM. The CDR3 loop reads CASSWVRTLGTSGIVEQYF. The DNA of the CDR3 is TGTGCCAGCAGTTGGGTCAGGACCCTCGGGACTAGCGGGATTGTAGAGCAGTACTTC.

The V and J genes are TRBV25-1 and TRBJ2-7, with D unresolved. Germline V lookup: CDR1 MGHDK, CDR2 SYGVNS. The CDR3 runs to 11 residues. Trimming stripped 4 bases from V and 2 bases from J, with 3 bases between. The CDR3 protein is CASSGPYEQYF. The CDR3 DNA follows: TGTGCCAGCAGTGGCCCCTACGAGCAGTACTTC.

The gene calls are TRBV14 and TRBJ1-3, with D uncertain. This CDR3 contains 19 residues. Germline V gene sequence: CDR1 SGHDN, CDR2 FVKESK. Deletions cut 2 bases from V and 0 bases from J, with 20 bases between. CDR3 DNA sequence: TGTGCCAGCAGCCAAAATCCCGCAGCCTTCCTTCTCTCTGGAAACACCATATATTTT. Translated: CASSQNPAAFLLSGNTIYF.

In regard to this clone: The sample carries other DNA sequences with the same CDR3. The rearrangement joins TRBV5-6 to TRBJ2-1, with 10 bases that match TRBD2. Germline CDR1 is SGHDT and CDR2 is YYEEEE. The CDR3 is 16 residues long. With V trimmed by 2 bases and J by 3 bases, 5 bases remained unmatched. The chain's CDR3 is CASSFGLAGDYNEQFF. CDR3 in DNA: TGTGCCAGCAGCTTTGGGCTAGCGGGAGACTACAATGAGCAGTTCTTC.

The V and J genes are TRBV5-1 and TRBJ2-3; TRBD2 matches at 8 bases. The germline V gene encodes CDR1 SGHRS and CDR2 YFSETQ. With V trimmed by 7 bases and J by 0 bases, 7 bases remained unmatched. This CDR3 comprises 15 residues. The CDR3 DNA is TGCGCCAGCGGGACTAGTGGGACTAGCACAGATACGCAGTATTTT. Amino acid sequence: CASGTSGTSTDTQYF.

This chain connects TRBV6-5 to TRBJ2-7; D is ambiguous. The V end lost 4 bases, the J end lost 3 bases, and 19 bases lay between the germline ends. The CDR3 covers 16 residues. From germline, CDR1 is MNHEY and CDR2 SVGAGI. The CDR3 bases are TGTGCCAGCAGTTCCCTCGTTGGGAACCCCTTCTACGAGCAGTACTTC. Protein product: CASSSLVGNPFYEQYF.

This clone was seen once. The chain links TRBV28 to TRBJ2-2, with TRBD2 matching over 12 bases. The CDR3 consists of 17 residues. V gave up 6 bases and J gave up 5 bases; unmatched junction bases: 10. The V gene's germline CDR1 is MDHEN and CDR2 SYDVKM. The CDR3 DNA is TGTGCCAGCAGCACACAGACTAGCGGGAGTGATACCGGGGAGCTGTTTTTT. Protein sequence: CASSTQTSGSDTGELFF.

This chain links TRBV4-2 with TRBJ1-3; 7 bases are a match to TRBD1. Germline assignment: CDR1 LGHNA and CDR2 YNFKEQ. The CDR3 sequence is 16 residues long. V dropped 0 bases and J dropped 2; count of bases not matched to a gene: 4. The CDR3 loop reads CASSQDPGGTGNTIYF. CDR3 bases: TGTGCCAGCAGCCAAGACCCAGGGGGTACTGGAAACACCATATATTTT.

V usage is TRBV6-5 and J usage is TRBJ1-1, with D perhaps TRBD1 (5 bases). CDR3 length: 14 amino acids. Germline V gives CDR1 MNHEY, CDR2 SVGAGI. Trimming removed 0 bases from V and 5 bases from J, with 10 bases in between. CDR3 bases: TGTGCCAGCAGTTACTCTCAGGGAGGAACTGAAGCTTTCTTT. Translated, it gives CASSYSQGGTEAFF.

In its sample, this clone was seen once. The gene calls are TRBV5-1 and TRBJ2-7; possible D gene TRBD2, 5 bases. The germline V and J ends were trimmed by 4 bases and 3 bases, with 8 bases remaining between them. The CDR3 loop spans 12 amino acids. Germline V CDR1 and CDR2: SGHRS, YFSETQ. The CDR3 sequence is CASSPGFYEQYF. The CDR3 DNA is TGCGCCAGCAGCCCGGGGTTCTACGAGCAGTACTTC. Full variable domain (outside the CDR3, taken from reference TRBV5-1 and TRBJ2-7): KAGVTQTPRYLIKTRGQQVTLSCSPISGHRSVSWYQQTPGQGLQFLFEYFSETQRNKGNFPGRFSGRQFSNSRSEMNVSTLELGDSALYLCASSPGFYEQYFGPGTRLTVT.

The chain has TRBV28 and TRBJ1-1; perhaps TRBD1 as D (6 bases). There are 15 residues in the CDR3. V lost 4 bases and J lost 5, with 17 bases in between. Germline V lookup: CDR1 MDHEN, CDR2 SYDVKM. DNA of the CDR3: TGTGCCAGCAGTTCAGGGGCGCGGGCAGTAACTGAAGCTTTCTTT. This sequence encodes CASSSGARAVTEAFF.